Listed below are T cell receptor beta chains from one sample, sequenced in a study of a mutant IDH1 vaccine in newly diagnosed glioma. Measured with immunoSEQ multiplex PCR; TCRdb has only the in-frame clones, and not every one. The repertoire holds roughly 99,000 clones, with about 87% as singletons. Sample: PBMCs, taken from a glioma patient treated with radiotherapy, temozolomide or both. These receptors were obtained from a woman in her forties or fifties with glioma. The CDR3 runs from the conserved cysteine through the conserved F or W. D genes are given only for firm matches. Clone size is not always given. Where it is, it says once, few, many or a class for expanded clones.

j_gene,len,abundance,v_gene,d_gene,CDR3nt,CDR3aa
TRBJ2-3,17,-,TRBV7-6,-,TGTGCCAGCAGCTTAGCGAGGGACGGCCCGGGCGCAGATACGCAGTATTTT,CASSLARDGPGADTQYF
TRBJ2-7,17,-,TRBV12-5,-,TGTGCTAGTGGTTTGGTACGTTTCACCGGGAACTCCTACGAGCAGTACTTC,CASGLVRFTGNSYEQYF
TRBJ2-3,16,-,TRBV7-3,TRBD2,TGTGCCAGCAGTTCACGACTAGCGGGAGGGCCAGATACGCAGTATTTT,CASSSRLAGGPDTQYF
TRBJ1-6,15,once,TRBV14,-,TGTGCCAGCAGCTATGGGGTTTCCTATAATTCACCCCTCCACTTT,CASSYGVSYNSPLHF
TRBJ1-1,10,-,TRBV20-1,-,TGCAGTTTTGGCAGGGAGGGGGCTTTCTTT,CSFGREGAFF
TRBJ1-5,14,-,TRBV16,TRBD1,TGTGCCAGCAGGCAGGGGGCTGGGGGTCAGCCCCAGCATTTT,CASRQGAGGQPQHF
TRBJ2-3,14,-,TRBV15,TRBD1,TGTGCCACCAGCAGCCGGGACAGGGGTGCTACGCAGTATTTT,CATSSRDRGATQYF
TRBJ1-4,16,-,TRBV4-2,-,TGTGCCAGCAGCCAAGGAACAAACCAGGAATGGGAAAAACTGTTTTTT,CASSQGTNQEWEKLFF
TRBJ2-7,14,-,TRBV6-5,-,TGTGCCAGCACCTCTAGATTCCCGTCCTACGAGCAGTACTTC,CASTSRFPSYEQYF
TRBJ2-7,15,-,TRBV7-9,TRBD2,TGTGCCAGCAGCCTGCTAGCGGGAGTTTCCTACGAGCAGTACTTC,CASSLLAGVSYEQYF
TRBJ2-3,14,-,TRBV15,-,TGTGCCACCAGCACCCGAATGACGGCAGATACGCAGTATTTT,CATSTRMTADTQYF
TRBJ2-7,15,once,TRBV6-7,-,TGTGCCAGCAGTGGAGACGGGCGAAGGTGCTACGAGCAGTACTTC,CASSGDGRRCYEQYF
TRBJ2-7,13,-,TRBV7-7,-,TGTGCTAGCAGCTCCGGGCTGGGGAATGAGCAGTACTTC,CASSSGLGNEQYF
TRBJ2-7,11,-,TRBV29-1,TRBD2,TGCAGCTCCGGGAGGGGAGGGAAGCAGTACTTC,CSSGRGGKQYF
TRBJ1-5,15,-,TRBV4-1,-,TGCGCCAGCAGCCCTCAGTGGGTTAGCAATCAGCCCCAGCATTTT,CASSPQWVSNQPQHF
TRBJ2-1,13,-,TRBV5-1,-,TGCGCCAGCAGCTTGGACAGCTACAATGAGCAGTTCTTC,CASSLDSYNEQFF
TRBJ1-3,15,-,TRBV7-9,-,TGTGCCAGCAGCGGATTACGGGTCTCTGGAAACACCATATATTTT,CASSGLRVSGNTIYF
TRBJ2-6,17,-,TRBV7-3,TRBD2,TGTGCCAGCAGCCGGACTAGCACCAGCTCTGGGGCCAACGTCCTGACTTTC,CASSRTSTSSGANVLTF
TRBJ1-3,14,-,TRBV5-6,TRBD1,TGTGCCAGCAAGCCGGGACAGGGGTCCCCCACTATATATTTT,CASKPGQGSPTIYF
TRBJ2-4,13,-,TRBV5-4,-,TGTGCCAGCAGCTTGGTAGGGATGGACATTCAGTACTTC,CASSLVGMDIQYF
TRBJ2-1,16,-,TRBV4-2,TRBD2,TGTGCCAGCAGCCCGGGGACTATCGAGGAGTACAATGAGCAGTTCTTC,CASSPGTIEEYNEQFF
TRBJ2-7,15,-,TRBV6-5,-,TGTGCCAGCAGTTACCAAAGGGACCCCGCCTACGAGCAGTACTTC,CASSYQRDPAYEQYF
TRBJ2-2,15,-,TRBV18,-,TGTGCCAGCTCACCACGGGGCGCGTACACCGGGGAGCTGTTTTTT,CASSPRGAYTGELFF
TRBJ1-1,14,-,TRBV19,-,TGTGCCAGTAGTGGGGGGCTAACGAACACTGAAGCTTTCTTT,CASSGGLTNTEAFF
TRBJ2-7,13,-,TRBV5-1,-,TGCGCCAGCAGCTCCCAAGGGGCGAGCGGGCAGTACTTC,CASSSQGASGQYF
TRBJ1-4,16,once,TRBV30,-,TGTGCCTGGAGAAAGACAGACAGGTTTAATAATGAAAAACTGCTTTTT,CAWRKTDRFNNEKLLF
TRBJ2-1,16,-,TRBV18,-,TGTGCCAGCTCACCCGCGAGTGGGGGCTCCTACAATGAGCAGTTCTTC,CASSPASGGSYNEQFF
TRBJ1-4,15,-,TRBV5-1,-,TGCGCCAGCAGCGATCAGGGGTTCGTGGGCGAAAAACTGTTTTTT,CASSDQGFVGEKLFF
TRBJ2-4,15,-,TRBV28,TRBD2,TGTGCCAGCAGGGGAGGGCCAAGGTCCAAAAACATTCAGTACTTC,CASRGGPRSKNIQYF
TRBJ2-2,17,-,TRBV7-3,-,TGTGCCAGCAGCCCCCAAGGGGGAAAGTTCCACACCGGGGAGCTGTTTTTT,CASSPQGGKFHTGELFF
TRBJ2-1,17,-,TRBV12-5,TRBD2,TGTGCTAGTGGTTTGGTACTTGGCCTAGCGGCGTACAATGAGCAGTTCTTC,CASGLVLGLAAYNEQFF
TRBJ1-5,15,-,TRBV2,TRBD1,TGTGCCAGCAGTAGACCTGGACAGGTGGATCAGCCCCAGCATTTT,CASSRPGQVDQPQHF
TRBJ1-5,13,-,TRBV18,-,TGTGCCAGCTCACAGTCCGCAAATCAGCCCCAGCATTTT,CASSQSANQPQHF